One TCR beta chain is described in this entry. The CDR3 length is 16 residues. Germline loops: CDR1 DFQATT, CDR2 SNEGSKA (reference sequence). The junction had 5 bases not matched to a gene; V was cut back by 3 bases and J by 3 bases. The data are from a study of metastatic and nonmetastatic thyroid tumors. Nobody among the patients had been given any treatment before thyroid surgery. TCRdb redid the clone calls on the PCR reads using MiXCR. The data contain 15,000 to 20,000 clones, under 30% of them singletons. The sequenced sample consisted of adjacent normal tissue. The clonotype originates from a female donor with papillary thyroid cancer or a benign thyroid nodule (not recorded which). Some clones in this sample may be carry-over from other donors' samples. The chain has TRBV20-1 and TRBJ2-7, with 16 bases aligning to TRBD2. CDR3 coding DNA: TGCAGTGCTAGGCCAGGGACTAGCGGGGGGGACTACGAGCAGTACTTC. Translated, it gives CSARPGTSGGDYEQYF.